This T cell receptor beta chain was found in a study of blood T cells in healthy people across ages. Then a second PCR, running roughly 7 to 11 cycles, was carried out with a sample-barcoded 5' primer and a J-beta primer mix. Each single sample gave us at least 2.5 million CDR3-containing paired-end reads. TCRdb independently ran MiXCR on the 5' RACE reads; one entry per CDR3 protein. The top ten clones hold about 3.6% of a sample with roughly 680,000 distinct CDR3 sequences, around 21% of them seen once. The donors, healthy Caucasians from Russia, were aged 6 to 90. Germline V gene lookup returns CDR1 LNHNV and CDR2 YYDKDF (reference sequence). There are 13 residues in the CDR3. Notes on the study in general: PBMCs that were unsorted prevented a conclusive naive versus antigen-experienced comparison.

This clonotype came up a few times. Its antigen remains unidentified. The receptor was isolated from a man between 65 and 85 years old in good health. Sequenced: blood. This chain links TRBV15 with TRBJ2-5; D is uncertain. The DNA end lines up better with TRBJ2-1; the J call may be wrong. This CDR3 reads CATSRDLGNEQFF. CDR3 DNA sequence: TGTGCCACCAGCAGAGACTTAGGGAATGAGCAGTTCTTC.